This section outlines one T cell receptor beta chain sequence together with its context. What it recognizes is unknown. Only in-frame clones appear in the TCRdb table, and some are missing; sequencing was by immunoSEQ multiplex PCR. The table records 80,000 to 95,000 clones, about nine tenths of them present only once. These data come from a study of T cell responses to AZD1222 COVID-19 vaccine. General study points: Baseline serology detected seropositivity in only 5 to 7 AZD1222 recipients.

Recipients boosted at about 4 weeks or about 12 weeks are pooled. Trimming cost V 0 bases and J 1 base, with 9 bases left between them. The CDR3 spans 15 residues. In germline, CDR1 is LGHNA, CDR2 YNFKEQ. Sequencing used peripheral blood, obtained 28 days after the second AZD1222 dose. V usage is TRBV4-2 and J usage is TRBJ1-1; D may be TRBD1 (5 bases). This clonotype was obtained from an adult who received the AZD1222 COVID-19 vaccine. This chain's CDR3 is CASSQEGPENTEAFF. In DNA, the CDR3 is TGTGCCAGCAGCCAAGAGGGGCCCGAGAACACTGAAGCTTTCTTT.